A single sample gave rise to the 20 T cell receptor beta chains below, sequenced in a study of CD8 T cells in ankylosing spondylitis (dated by TCRdb to 2016 to 2017). General findings and caveats noted by the study authors: A TCR beta motif made up of several highly homologous amino acid variants appeared to be characteristic of blood from ankylosing spondylitis patients.

Receptors were amplified or captured by 5' RACE. TCRdb records Illumina HiSeq 2500 as the sequencer. TCRdb reworked the public reads: Q25 trimming with fastp, MiXCR clone assembly, productive beta chains retained. Each entry merges the rows of one CDR3 protein and shows their most common DNA and genes. Counted in this sample were over 450,000 distinct CDR3 sequences; about 12% of them appeared once. The ten largest clones add up to approximately 6.3% of the sample. No antigen has been assigned to these receptors. Material: blood, either unsorted or a sorted T cell fraction (not recorded which). The receptors stem from a male donor with ankylosing spondylitis.

Many counts were recorded for this clonotype. V usage is TRBV6-5 and J usage is TRBJ1-1; D might be TRBD1 (5 bases). The germline CDR1 and CDR2 sequences are MNHEY and SVGAGI. The CDR3 spans 16 residues. Trimming left V 4 bases short and J 6 bases short, with 21 bases between. CDR3 loop: CASSSRDRTIRAEAFF. CDR3 nucleotides: TGTGCCAGCAGTTCCCGGGACCGGACCATCCGTGCTGAAGCTTTCTTT.

This clonotype has only a few counts. This chain joins TRBV6-1 and TRBJ1-1, with 7 positions matching TRBD1. CDR3 length equals 15 residues. Germline V lookup: CDR1 MNHNS, CDR2 SASEGT. Trimming removed 5 bases from V and 6 bases from J; junction bases left unmatched: 12. The CDR3 reads CASSRTGASRAEAFF. CDR3 nucleotide sequence: TGTGCCAGCAGTAGAACAGGGGCTTCGCGGGCTGAAGCTTTCTTT.

In its sample, this clonotype was seen many times. This chain links TRBV9 with TRBJ2-1; D not resolved. The length of the CDR3 is 12 residues. Germline V CDR1 and CDR2: SGDLS, YYNGEE. The ends were cut back, 0 bases at V and 9 bases at J, with 7 bases in the middle. In DNA form, the CDR3 reads TGTGCCAGCAGCGTAGGGCAAGGTGAGCAGTTCTTC. It yields the protein CASSVGQGEQFF.

This clonotype was seen at least ten times. This chain connects TRBV4-1 to TRBJ2-2, with D uncertain. The CDR3 runs to 12 residues. The germline V gene has CDR1 MGHRA and CDR2 YSYEKL. The V end lost 1 base, the J end lost 13 bases, and 10 bases lay between the germline ends. The chain's CDR3 is CASSQGVWPLFF. DNA of the CDR3: TGCGCCAGCAGCCAAGGCGTCTGGCCGCTGTTTTTT.

This clonotype was observed a handful of times. The chain carries TRBV7-2 and TRBJ1-4, with TRBD1 identical over 9 bases. The V segment lost 5 bases and the J segment 10 bases; nucleotides outside the gene matches: 11. This CDR3 is built from 15 residues. Per germline, CDR1 SGHTA and CDR2 FQGNSA. CDR3 coding DNA: TGTGCCAGCAGCCCCGGGGGGACAGGGAAGTCAAAACTGTTTTTT. Translated, it gives CASSPGGTGKSKLFF.

The chain links TRBV15 to TRBJ1-2, with TRBD1 matching 7 bases. CDR3 length: 16 amino acids. With V trimmed by 5 bases and J by 8 bases, 17 bases remained unmatched. Germline values: CDR1 LNHNV, CDR2 YYDKDF (reference sequence). The CDR3: CATSPGDRVNLGGYTF. In nucleotides, the CDR3 is TGTGCCACCAGCCCTGGTGACAGGGTCAACTTGGGAGGCTACACCTTC.

There are many counts of this clonotype. The chain couples TRBV4-2 to TRBJ2-2; 9 positions agree with TRBD2. Germline V lookup: CDR1 LGHNA, CDR2 YNFKEQ. The CDR3 spans 16 residues. The V and J ends lost 2 bases and 3 bases, in that order; junction bases with no gene match: 4. CDR3 sequence: CASSQPIAGDTGELFF. DNA of the CDR3: TGTGCCAGCAGCCAACCTATAGCGGGAGACACCGGGGAGCTGTTTTTT.

The chain couples TRBV7-9 to TRBJ2-1; D call uncertain. The germline gives CDR1 SEHNR, CDR2 FQNEAQ (reference sequence). Trimming removed 7 bases from V and 6 bases from J, with 10 bases in between. The CDR3 is 12 amino acids. CDR3 in DNA: TGTGCCAGCACCCCTCAATCCAATGAGCAGTTCTTC. Its protein product is CASTPQSNEQFF.

A few counts support this clonotype. The genes are TRBV24-1 and TRBJ1-3, with D hard to call. The CDR3 extends over 14 amino acids. CDR1 KGHDR and CDR2 SFDVKD come from the germline V gene. Trimming shortened V by 9 bases and J by 0 bases, and 11 bases separated the two germline ends. CDR3 protein: CATQHPHSGNTIYF. CDR3 sequence (DNA): TGTGCCACCCAACACCCCCACTCTGGAAACACCATATATTTT.

This clonotype was recorded many times. The chain carries TRBV3-1 and TRBJ2-3; 7 bases agree with TRBD1. This CDR3 spans 16 amino acids. From germline, CDR1 is LGHDT and CDR2 YNNKEL (reference sequence). J was trimmed by 0 bases and V by 0 bases; bases with no gene match: 3. CDR3 protein: CASSQDRQGSTDTQYF. DNA for the CDR3: TGTGCCAGCAGCCAAGATCGACAGGGCAGCACAGATACGCAGTATTTT.

As for this clonotype: One end of the junction is discordant with germline, which a read error may explain. This chain links TRBV5-5 with TRBJ2-7; D perhaps matches TRBD2 (6 bases). Germline loops: CDR1 SGHKS, CDR2 YYEKEE (reference sequence). This CDR3 spans 15 amino acids. The CDR3 reads CACSSEDYISYEQYF. CDR3 DNA: TGTGCCTGCAGCTCAGAGGACTATATCTCCTACGAGCAGTACTTC. The whole variable domain, remainder taken from reference TRBV5-5 and TRBJ2-7, is DAGVTQSPTHLIKTRGQQVTLRCSPISGHKSVSWYQQVLGQGPQFIFQYYEKEERGRGNFPDRFSARQFPNYSSELNVNALLLGDSALYLCACSSEDYISYEQYFGPGTRLTVT.

This clonotype showed up just a few times. This chain connects TRBV7-6 to TRBJ2-1, with 12 bases fitting TRBD2. The V gene's germline CDR1 is SGHVS and CDR2 FNYEAQ. The CDR3 extends over 13 amino acids. With 3 bases clipped from V and 12 bases from J, the junction kept 3 bases outside the gene matches. This CDR3 reads CASSLPTSGRQFF. CDR3 nucleotide sequence: TGTGCCAGCAGCTTGCCGACTAGCGGGAGGCAGTTCTTC.

This clonotype has ten or more counts. The chain is built from TRBV12-3 or TRBV12-4 and TRBJ2-3; 8 bases are shared with TRBD2. CDR3 length: 16 amino acids. The junction had 6 bases not matched to a gene; V was cut back by 2 bases and J by 2 bases. In DNA, the CDR3 is TGTGCCAGCAGTTTAAGGGCGGGAGGCACCACAGATACGCAGTATTTT. This translates into CASSLRAGGTTDTQYF.

V usage is TRBV12-3 or TRBV12-4 and J usage is TRBJ1-4, with TRBD1 matching over 9 bases. The CDR3 contains 19 residues. Losses at the gene ends were 6 bases for V and 4 bases for J; bases not matched to a gene: 18. CDR3 region: CASRKRTGGVNEGNEKLFF. The CDR3 bases are TGTGCCAGCAGGAAACGCACAGGGGGCGTAAATGAGGGTAATGAAAAACTGTTTTTT.

The gene calls are TRBV20-1 and TRBJ1-5; 7 bases fit TRBD1. There are 15 residues in the CDR3. V was pared by 6 bases and J by 4 bases, with 12 bases of the junction left unmatched. Germline CDR1 DFQATT, CDR2 SNEGSKA (reference sequence). In DNA form, the CDR3 reads TGCAGTGCACAGGACCAAGGGACAGTTAATCAGCCCCAGCATTTT. It encodes CSAQDQGTVNQPQHF.

Many counts were recorded for this clonotype. J is TRBJ2-1 and V is TRBV5-1; D might be TRBD2 (5 bases). This CDR3 region has 16 residues. Germline values: CDR1 SGHRS, CDR2 YFSETQ. Trimming removed 1 base from V and 0 bases from J, with 11 bases in between. The CDR3 DNA is TGCGCCAGCAGCTTGTCGCCCCGGGACTCCTACAATGAGCAGTTCTTC. It codes for CASSLSPRDSYNEQFF.

At least ten counts were recorded for this clonotype. V and J are TRBV6-6 and TRBJ2-7; D ambiguous. The CDR3 spans 13 residues. V was cut by 5 bases and J by 3 bases, with 11 bases left in between. From germline, CDR1 is MNHNY and CDR2 SVGAGI (reference sequence). Here the CDR3 DNA reads TGTGCCAGCAGTCCTGGTAGTCGCTACGAGCAGTACTTC. This codes for CASSPGSRYEQYF.

The chain carries TRBV7-9 and TRBJ2-1, with 8 bases that match TRBD2. The CDR3 length is 15 residues. CDR1 and CDR2 (germline): SEHNR, FQNEAQ (reference sequence). Trimming at V came to 2 bases and at J to 6 bases, leaving 6 bases not matched to a gene. CDR3 region: CASSLSGSGGNEQFF. Written as DNA, the CDR3 is TGTGCCAGCAGCTTAAGCGGGAGCGGTGGCAATGAGCAGTTCTTC.

CDR3 region: CASSRQTIYNEQFF. The CDR3 DNA is TGTGCCAGCAGCAGACAGACAATTTACAATGAGCAGTTCTTC. The chain joins TRBV5-4 to TRBJ2-1, with D perhaps TRBD1 (5 bases). The CDR3 runs to 14 residues. V was trimmed by 4 bases and J by 4 bases, leaving 12 bases between them. CDR1 and CDR2 from the germline V gene are SGHNT and YYREEE (reference sequence).

This clonotype appeared many times. The CDR3 loop is CASSFRPGELFF. The CDR3 DNA follows: TGTGCCAGCAGTTTCCGCCCCGGGGAGCTGTTTTTT. This chain uses TRBV12-3 or TRBV12-4 with TRBJ2-2, with D unclear. The CDR3 is made up of 12 amino acids. Trimming took 3 bases from V and 6 from J, leaving 5 bases between them.